This T cell receptor (beta chain) was captured in a study of T cell repertoires in aging, cancer and after chemotherapy. Amplification of TCR beta used genomic DNA extracted from peripheral blood. Multiplex touch-down PCR with TRB-A/B primers amplified rearranged V-D-J TRB sequences. One entry per CDR3 protein, called by TCRdb with MiXCR from the multiplex PCR reads. The table includes 15,000 to 20,000 distinct CDR3 sequences, about 37% detected once. There are 12 residues in the CDR3. CDR1 is MNHEY, CDR2 SVGAGI, per germline. V shed 10 bases and J shed 8 bases, with 14 bases lying between them. This chain uses TRBV6-5 with TRBJ1-4, with D possibly matching TRBD1 (5 bases). The source of this sequence is a human donor with a solid tumor. Specimen: blood. The CDR3 sequence is CATVGDGEKLFF. The DNA of the CDR3 is TGTGCCACCGTAGGGGATGGGGAAAAACTGTTTTTT.